Listed below are T cell receptor beta chains from one sample, sequenced in a study of control samples from healthy donors and cancer patients. TCRdb's table, derived via immunoSEQ multiplex PCR, lists solely in-frame clones and lacks some. The data hold some 74,000 clones, with over 90% observed a single time. Sequenced: blood. The receptor set was obtained from a woman in her twenties or thirties in good health. The CDR3 runs from the conserved cysteine through the conserved F or W. D genes are given only for firm matches. Clone size is given for some rows only: seen once, a few or many times, or a class if the clone is expanded.

TRBV11-3	-	TRBJ2-5	-	TGTGCCAGCAGAAACAGTATCCAAGAGACCCAGTACTTC	CASRNSIQETQYF
TRBV2	-	TRBJ1-2	-	TGTGCCAGCAGTGACAGCTATGGCTACACCTTC	CASSDSYGYTF
TRBV29-1	-	TRBJ1-1	-	TGCAGCGTGCAGGGACGGCAGAACACTGAAGCTTTCTTT	CSVQGRQNTEAFF
TRBV19	-	TRBJ1-1	-	TGTGCCAGTAGTAGCAATCCCAGGGGGAACACTGAAGCTTTCTTT	CASSSNPRGNTEAFF
TRBV2	-	TRBJ1-2	-	TGTGCCAGCGGCTCCTATGGCTACACCTTC	CASGSYGYTF
TRBV7-9	-	TRBJ1-3	once	TGTGCCAGCAGCCCGGACGGGATCTCTGGAAACACCATATATTTT	CASSPDGISGNTIYF
TRBV6-2/TRBV6-3	-	TRBJ2-5	once	TGTGCCAGCAGCCCCAGGGCGGGCAGGGCCCAAGAGACCCAGTACTTC	CASSPRAGRAQETQYF
TRBV3-1/TRBV3-2	TRBD1	TRBJ1-4	-	TGTGCCAGCAGCCAAGCAAAGTGGGGGACAGGGAATGAAAAACTGTTTTTT	CASSQAKWGTGNEKLFF
TRBV27	-	TRBJ1-1	-	TGTGCCAGCGCCCCGGGGCAGGGGAGGGCGTACACTGAAGCTTTCTTT	CASAPGQGRAYTEAFF
TRBV6-5	-	TRBJ1-5	-	TGTGCCAGCACACTCAGCAATCAGCCCCAGCATTTT	CASTLSNQPQHF
TRBV2	-	TRBJ1-5	-	TGTGCCAGCAGTGAGCGGGGATATCAGCCCCAGCATTTT	CASSERGYQPQHF
TRBV21-1	-	TRBJ1-5	-	TGTGCCAGCAGCAAAAAAATTCGGAGAGAGTTTAGCAATCAGCCCCAGCATTTT	CASSKKIRREFSNQPQHF
TRBV27	-	TRBJ1-1	-	TGTGCCAGCAGTTCTGAAGCTTCGCACACTGAAGCTTTCTTT	CASSSEASHTEAFF
TRBV10-3	-	TRBJ2-1	-	TGTGCCATCAGTGAGGGGAATGAGCAGTTCTTC	CAISEGNEQFF
TRBV5-1	-	TRBJ1-3	-	TGCGCCAGCAGCTTTACAAACCTAGTTGAGGACTCTGGAAACACCATATATTTT	CASSFTNLVEDSGNTIYF
TRBV27	-	TRBJ2-5	-	TGTGCCAGCAAGCGATCAGAGACCCAGTACTTC	CASKRSETQYF
TRBV5-6	TRBD1	TRBJ1-4	-	TGTGCCAGCAGCTTGGCCGGGACAGGGGGGTTTAATGAAAAACTGTTTTTT	CASSLAGTGGFNEKLFF
TRBV19	-	TRBJ1-2	-	TGTGCCAGTAGTATCCAGGGAAGCTATGGCTACACCTTC	CASSIQGSYGYTF
TRBV5-1	-	TRBJ2-1	once	TGCGCCAGCAGCTTGGACAGGCCCGGGGACAATGAGCAGTTCTTC	CASSLDRPGDNEQFF
TRBV9	-	TRBJ1-3	few	TGTGCCCACCTTCCTCCACCAGTAGGAAACACCATATATTTT	CAHLPPPVGNTIYF
TRBV4-2	TRBD1	TRBJ1-1	-	TGTGCCAGCAGCCAATCCGGGACAGGAACACCTAAAGCTTTCTTT	CASSQSGTGTPKAFF
TRBV28	-	TRBJ2-3	-	TGTGCCAGCAGGTTCCTCACAGGAAGAAGAACTAGCACAGATACGCAGTATTTT	CASRFLTGRRTSTDTQYF
TRBV15	-	TRBJ1-1	-	TGTGCCACCAGCAAATCCCACAGTGTCGATGAAGCTTTCTTT	CATSKSHSVDEAFF
TRBV12-5	-	TRBJ1-6	-	TGTGCTAGTGGTGAGGGGAGTTCCTATAATTCACCCCTCCACTTT	CASGEGSSYNSPLHF
TRBV25-1	-	TRBJ1-2	-	TGTGCCAGCAGTGAATCGCAGGGATTTTCTGGCTACACCTTC	CASSESQGFSGYTF
TRBV9	-	TRBJ2-1	-	TGTGCCAGCAGCGTAGCGGGAGCGCCCCCCTACAATGAGCAGTTCTTC	CASSVAGAPPYNEQFF
TRBV5-1	-	TRBJ1-2	-	TGCGCCAGCAGCTTGGGTATCTCAAACTATGGCTACACCTTC	CASSLGISNYGYTF
TRBV6-6	TRBD1	TRBJ1-5	-	TGTGCCAGCAGTCACGCGGGACAGGGGAGGGAAGGCAATCAGCCCCAGCATTTT	CASSHAGQGREGNQPQHF
TRBV4-1	-	TRBJ1-6	once	TGCGCCAGCGGGACTCCCCTGACAGGTCGTTCACCCCTCCACTTT	CASGTPLTGRSPLHF
TRBV5-1	-	TRBJ2-5	-	TGCGCCAGCAGCTTCGCGGAGATGGGGGAGACCCAGTACTTC	CASSFAEMGETQYF
TRBV27	-	TRBJ2-2	-	TGTGCCAGCAGCATCAACTCGAACACCGGGGAGCTGTTTTTT	CASSINSNTGELFF
TRBV6-1	TRBD2	TRBJ2-3	once	TGTGCCAGCAGTGAAGCGCTTCGGGGGGGCCGCACAGATACGCAGTATTTT	CASSEALRGGRTDTQYF
TRBV24-1	-	TRBJ1-1	-	TGTGCCACCAGTGCTGGGACCCCGGACGGCAGGGAAGCTTTCTTT	CATSAGTPDGREAFF
TRBV28	TRBD1	TRBJ1-5	-	TGTGCCAGCAGCTCGGACAGGAGCAATCAGCCCCAGCATTTT	CASSSDRSNQPQHF
TRBV2	-	TRBJ1-1	-	TGTGCCAGCAGTGAACGGGGGGCTGCTTTCTTT	CASSERGAAFF
TRBV7-9	TRBD1	TRBJ1-2	-	TGTGCCAGCAGCTTGATAACAGGGGGCCTCGACTATGGCTACACCTTC	CASSLITGGLDYGYTF
TRBV29-1	-	TRBJ2-2	-	TGCAGCGTTGTAAGATCCGGGGAGCTGTTTTTT	CSVVRSGELFF
TRBV30	TRBD1	TRBJ1-5	-	TGTGCCTGGAGTGGACGGACAGGGGACAATCAGCCCCAGCATTTT	CAWSGRTGDNQPQHF
TRBV29-1	-	TRBJ1-2	-	TGCAGCGTCCAGACACGCACCAACTATGGCTACACCTTC	CSVQTRTNYGYTF
TRBV18	TRBD1	TRBJ1-2	-	TGTGCCAGCTCACCACAGGTTCTACAGGGGGTTAACTATGGCTACACCTTC	CASSPQVLQGVNYGYTF
TRBV24-1	TRBD2	TRBJ2-1	-	TGTGCCACCAGTGCGCGGCGGGGGGGCCTTTTGTATGAGCAGTTCTTC	CATSARRGGLLYEQFF
TRBV12-3/TRBV12-4	-	TRBJ1-5	-	TGTGCCAGCAGTTTAAGAGACAATCAGCCCCAGCATTTT	CASSLRDNQPQHF
TRBV6-5	-	TRBJ2-2	-	TGTGCCAGCAGTTCCGGGACGCGTCCCCCCGGGGAGCTGTTTTTT	CASSSGTRPPGELFF
TRBV3-1/TRBV3-2	-	TRBJ1-6	-	TGTGCCAGCAGCCAACAATACAAGGACGGAGCTGTCCACTTT	CASSQQYKDGAVHF
TRBV11-3	-	TRBJ1-1	-	TGTGCCAGCAGCTTAGGGCCGGAGGATTTGTTCTTT	CASSLGPEDLFF
TRBV6-5	-	TRBJ2-5	few	TGTGCCAGCAGAAATACAGGGCAAGAGACCCAGTACTTC	CASRNTGQETQYF
TRBV4-1	-	TRBJ2-2	-	TGCGCCAGCAGCCAAGTAACGAACACCGGGGAGCTGTTTTTT	CASSQVTNTGELFF
TRBV7-9	-	TRBJ1-6	-	TGTGCCAGCAGCTTAGACGGAGGAAGTTCACCCCTCCACTTT	CASSLDGGSSPLHF
TRBV7-3	-	TRBJ2-1	-	TGTGCCAGCGCCAGATCAAGCTCCTACAATGAGCAGTTCTTC	CASARSSSYNEQFF
TRBV9	-	TRBJ1-2	-	TGTGCCAGCAGCGTAGAATCGAACTATGGCTACACCTTC	CASSVESNYGYTF
TRBV6-1	TRBD1	TRBJ1-1	few	TGTGCCAGCAGTGAAGGCCGGGACAGGGGGCCGGGGTTCTTT	CASSEGRDRGPGFF
TRBV25-1	TRBD1	TRBJ1-1	-	TGTGCCAGCAGTGATCCCGGGACAGCAAACACTGAAGCTTTCTTT	CASSDPGTANTEAFF
TRBV5-5	-	TRBJ2-2	-	TGTGCCAGCAGATGGGCCCATGGGGCCACCGGGGAGCTGTTTTTT	CASRWAHGATGELFF
TRBV20-1	-	TRBJ1-2	-	TGCAGTGCTGAACAGAACTATGGCTACACCTTC	CSAEQNYGYTF
TRBV4-1	-	TRBJ1-1	-	TGCGCCAGCAGCCAAGGCGGACAGAACACTGAAGCTTTCTTT	CASSQGGQNTEAFF
TRBV3-1/TRBV3-2	-	TRBJ1-2	-	TGTGCCAGCAGCCTTCTCGATACGGTGGACTATGGCTACACCTTC	CASSLLDTVDYGYTF
TRBV28	-	TRBJ1-5	-	TGTGCCAGCTCTAATACGCTGGGACTGTATAGCAATCAGCCCCAGCATTTT	CASSNTLGLYSNQPQHF
TRBV6-5	-	TRBJ2-3	-	TGTGCCAGCAGCCACGGGGGTTTCGGCACAGATACGCAGTATTTT	CASSHGGFGTDTQYF
TRBV6-5	TRBD1	TRBJ1-2	-	TGTGCCAGCAGTTACTCGGGACAGGGGAACTATGGCTACACCTTC	CASSYSGQGNYGYTF
TRBV12-3/TRBV12-4	-	TRBJ2-7	-	TGTGCCAGCGGAGGCCAGCCCTACGAGCAGTACTTC	CASGGQPYEQYF